This TCR beta chain was sequenced for a study of cytomegalovirus exposure and HLA in healthy donors. Whole-study results and caveats: Rare sequences made up most TCRs, while some public TCRs were found in many donors. In a later analysis, 17,000 or so TCR beta sequences were associated with HLA alleles at 0.05 false discovery rate. Immune exposure information comprised only CMV serostatus.

60 Vbeta and 13 Jbeta primers were used in PCR. Sequenced by immunoSEQ multiplex PCR; TCRdb stores in-frame clones only, minus some. The table records under 200,000 clones, 77% of them present only once. V dropped 9 bases and J dropped 6; count of bases not matched to a gene: 11. The germline gives CDR1 SGHRS, CDR2 YFSETQ. The CDR3 runs 14 residues. For this clone: As yet, its antigen is unknown.

The material sequenced was PBMCs. The chain has TRBV5-1 and TRBJ2-2; 7 nucleotides agree with TRBD1. The clonotype was recovered from a woman aged 40 to 55 in good health and CMV-seropositive. The CDR3 sequence is CATTTQTGPGELFF. CDR3 DNA: TGCGCCACCACCACCCAGACAGGGCCCGGGGAGCTGTTTTTT. The entire variable domain, with the rest obtained from reference TRBV5-1 and TRBJ2-2, is as follows: KAGVTQTPRYLIKTRGQQVTLSCSPISGHRSVSWYQQTPGQGLQFLFEYFSETQRNKGNFPGRFSGRQFSNSRSEMNVSTLELGDSALYLCATTTQTGPGELFFGEGSRLTVL.